This T cell receptor beta chain was retrieved from a study of blood T cell repertoires in COVID-19. The repertoire was sequenced with immunoSEQ multiplex PCR; TCRdb's copy has only in-frame clones and lacks some. In the table there are 250,000 to 350,000 clones, 84% of which are singletons. This clone was seen just once. This CDR3 has 15 amino acids. Per the germline V gene, CDR1 is MNHEY and CDR2 is SVGEGT. Trimming cost V 6 bases and J 8 bases, with 22 bases left between them. Material: peripheral blood. The TCR originated in a person between 70 and 80 years old with COVID-19, enrolled during active disease. This sequence joins TRBV6-2 or TRBV6-3 and TRBJ1-2; possibly TRBD1 for D (6 bases). This CDR3 reads CASSQRRDTAKGYTF. For the CDR3, the DNA is TGTGCCAGCAGCCAACGCCGGGACACAGCTAAGGGCTACACCTTC.